Listed here is a single TCR beta chain. This sample is part of a study of blood T cell repertoires in COVID-19. TCRdb's copy holds only in-frame clones and misses some; the assay was immunoSEQ multiplex PCR. The table has some 180,000 clones, 75% to 80% seen once. Trimming removed 3 bases at V and 4 bases at J, with 15 bases between. Germline V gene lookup returns CDR1 ENHRY and CDR2 SYGVKD. The CDR3 runs to 15 residues. This sequence originates from a woman in her fifties or sixties with active or convalescent COVID-19. The chain links TRBV10-3 to TRBJ1-2; D gene ambiguous. The sequenced material came from peripheral blood. The CDR3 spells CAISDSEVNAYGYTF. In DNA form, the CDR3 reads TGTGCCATCAGTGACTCGGAGGTTAACGCCTATGGCTACACCTTC.